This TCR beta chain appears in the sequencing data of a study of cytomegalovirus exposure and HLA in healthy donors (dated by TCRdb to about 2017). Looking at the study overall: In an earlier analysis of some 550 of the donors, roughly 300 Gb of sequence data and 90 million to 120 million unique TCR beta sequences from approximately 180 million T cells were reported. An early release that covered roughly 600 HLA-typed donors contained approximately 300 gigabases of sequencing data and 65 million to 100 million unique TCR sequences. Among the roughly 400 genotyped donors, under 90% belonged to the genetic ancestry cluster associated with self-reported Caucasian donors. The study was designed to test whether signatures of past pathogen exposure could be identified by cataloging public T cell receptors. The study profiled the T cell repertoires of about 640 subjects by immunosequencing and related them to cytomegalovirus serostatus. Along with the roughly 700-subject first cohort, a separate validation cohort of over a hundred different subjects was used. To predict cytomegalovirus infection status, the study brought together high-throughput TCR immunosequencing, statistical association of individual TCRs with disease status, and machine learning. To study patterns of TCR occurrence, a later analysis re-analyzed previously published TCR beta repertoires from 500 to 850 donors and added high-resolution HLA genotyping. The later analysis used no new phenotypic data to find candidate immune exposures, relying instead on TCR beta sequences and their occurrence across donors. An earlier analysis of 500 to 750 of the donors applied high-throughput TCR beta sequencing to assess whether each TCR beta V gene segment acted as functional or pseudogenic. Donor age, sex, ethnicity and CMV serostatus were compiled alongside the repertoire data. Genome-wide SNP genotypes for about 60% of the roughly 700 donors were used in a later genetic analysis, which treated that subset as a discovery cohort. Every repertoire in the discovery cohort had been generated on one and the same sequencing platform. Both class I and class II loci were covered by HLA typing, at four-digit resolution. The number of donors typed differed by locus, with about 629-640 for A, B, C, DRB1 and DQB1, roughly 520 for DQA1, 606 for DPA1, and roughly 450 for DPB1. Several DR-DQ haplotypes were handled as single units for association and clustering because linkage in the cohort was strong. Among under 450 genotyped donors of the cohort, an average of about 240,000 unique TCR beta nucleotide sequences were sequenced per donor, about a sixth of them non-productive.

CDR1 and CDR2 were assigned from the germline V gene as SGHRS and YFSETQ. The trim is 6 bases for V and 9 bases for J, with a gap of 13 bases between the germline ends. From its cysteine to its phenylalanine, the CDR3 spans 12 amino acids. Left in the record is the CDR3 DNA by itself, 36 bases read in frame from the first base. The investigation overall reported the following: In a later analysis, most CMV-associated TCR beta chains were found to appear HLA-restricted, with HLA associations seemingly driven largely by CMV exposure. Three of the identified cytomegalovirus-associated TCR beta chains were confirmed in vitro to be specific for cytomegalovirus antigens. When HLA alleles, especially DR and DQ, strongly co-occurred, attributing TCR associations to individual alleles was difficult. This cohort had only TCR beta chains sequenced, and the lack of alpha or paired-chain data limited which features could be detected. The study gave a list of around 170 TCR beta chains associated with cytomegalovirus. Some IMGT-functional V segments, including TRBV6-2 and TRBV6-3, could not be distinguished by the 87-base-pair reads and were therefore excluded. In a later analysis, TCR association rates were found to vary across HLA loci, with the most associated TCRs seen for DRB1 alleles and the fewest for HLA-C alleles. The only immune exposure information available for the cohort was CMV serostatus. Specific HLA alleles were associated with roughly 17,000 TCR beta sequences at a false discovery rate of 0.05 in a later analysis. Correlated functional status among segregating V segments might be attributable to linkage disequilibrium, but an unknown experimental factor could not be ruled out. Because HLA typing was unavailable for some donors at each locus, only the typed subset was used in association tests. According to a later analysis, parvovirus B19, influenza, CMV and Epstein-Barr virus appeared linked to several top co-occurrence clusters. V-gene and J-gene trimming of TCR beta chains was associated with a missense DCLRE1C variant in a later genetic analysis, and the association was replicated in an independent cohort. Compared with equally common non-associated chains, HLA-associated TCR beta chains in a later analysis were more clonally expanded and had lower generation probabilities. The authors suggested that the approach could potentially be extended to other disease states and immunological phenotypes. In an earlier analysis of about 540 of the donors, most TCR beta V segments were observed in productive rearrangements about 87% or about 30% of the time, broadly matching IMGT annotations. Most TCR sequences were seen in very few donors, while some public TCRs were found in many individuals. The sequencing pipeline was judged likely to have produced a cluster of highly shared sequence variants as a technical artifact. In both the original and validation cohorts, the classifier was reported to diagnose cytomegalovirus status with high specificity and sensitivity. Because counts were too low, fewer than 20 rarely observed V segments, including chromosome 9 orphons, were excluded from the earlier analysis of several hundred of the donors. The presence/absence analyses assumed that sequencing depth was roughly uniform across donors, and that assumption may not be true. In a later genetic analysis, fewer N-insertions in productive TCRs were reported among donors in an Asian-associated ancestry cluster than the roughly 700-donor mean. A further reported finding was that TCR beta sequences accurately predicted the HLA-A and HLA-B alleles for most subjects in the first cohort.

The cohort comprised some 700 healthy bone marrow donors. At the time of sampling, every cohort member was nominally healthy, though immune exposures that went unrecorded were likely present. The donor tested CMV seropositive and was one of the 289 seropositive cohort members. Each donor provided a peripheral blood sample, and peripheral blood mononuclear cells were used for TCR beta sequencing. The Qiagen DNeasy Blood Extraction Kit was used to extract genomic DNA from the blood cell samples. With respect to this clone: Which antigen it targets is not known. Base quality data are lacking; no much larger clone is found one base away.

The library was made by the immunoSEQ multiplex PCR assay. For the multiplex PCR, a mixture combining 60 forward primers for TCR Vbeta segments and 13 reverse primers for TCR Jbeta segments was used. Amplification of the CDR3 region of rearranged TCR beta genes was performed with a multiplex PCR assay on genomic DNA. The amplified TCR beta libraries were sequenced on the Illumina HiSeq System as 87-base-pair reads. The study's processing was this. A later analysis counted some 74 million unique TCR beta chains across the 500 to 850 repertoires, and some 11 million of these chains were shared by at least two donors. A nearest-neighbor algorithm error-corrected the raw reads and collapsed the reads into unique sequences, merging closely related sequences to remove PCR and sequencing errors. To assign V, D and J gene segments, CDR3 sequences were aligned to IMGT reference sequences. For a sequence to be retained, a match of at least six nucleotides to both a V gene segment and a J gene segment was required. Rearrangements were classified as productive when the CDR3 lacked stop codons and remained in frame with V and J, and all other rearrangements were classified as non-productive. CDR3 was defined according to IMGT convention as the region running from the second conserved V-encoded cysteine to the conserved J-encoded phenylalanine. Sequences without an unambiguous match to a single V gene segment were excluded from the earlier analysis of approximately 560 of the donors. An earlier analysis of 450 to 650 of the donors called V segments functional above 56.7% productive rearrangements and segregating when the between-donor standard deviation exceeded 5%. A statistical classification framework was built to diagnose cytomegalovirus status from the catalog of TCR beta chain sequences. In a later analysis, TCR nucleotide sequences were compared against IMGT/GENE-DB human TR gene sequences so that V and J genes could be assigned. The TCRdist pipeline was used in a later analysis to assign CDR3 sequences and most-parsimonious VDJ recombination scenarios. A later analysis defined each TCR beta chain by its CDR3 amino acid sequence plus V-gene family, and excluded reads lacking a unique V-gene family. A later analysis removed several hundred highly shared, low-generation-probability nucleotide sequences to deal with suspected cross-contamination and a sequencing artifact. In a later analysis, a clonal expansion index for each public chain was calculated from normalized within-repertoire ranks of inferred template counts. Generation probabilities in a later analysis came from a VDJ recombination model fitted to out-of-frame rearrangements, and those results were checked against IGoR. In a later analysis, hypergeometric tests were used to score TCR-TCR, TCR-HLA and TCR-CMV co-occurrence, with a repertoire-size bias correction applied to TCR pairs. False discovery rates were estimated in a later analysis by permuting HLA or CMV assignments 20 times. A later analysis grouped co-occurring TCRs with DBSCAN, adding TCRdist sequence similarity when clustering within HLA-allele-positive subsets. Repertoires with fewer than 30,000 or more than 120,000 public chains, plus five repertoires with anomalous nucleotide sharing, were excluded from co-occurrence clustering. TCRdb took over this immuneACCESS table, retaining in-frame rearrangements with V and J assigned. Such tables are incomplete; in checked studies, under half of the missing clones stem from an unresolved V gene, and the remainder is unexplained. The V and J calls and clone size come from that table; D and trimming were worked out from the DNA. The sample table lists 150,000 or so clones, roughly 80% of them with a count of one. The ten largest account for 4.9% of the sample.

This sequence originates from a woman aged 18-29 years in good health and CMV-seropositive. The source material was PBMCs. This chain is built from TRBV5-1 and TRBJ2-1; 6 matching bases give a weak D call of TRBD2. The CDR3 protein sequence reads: CASKEGSGEQFF. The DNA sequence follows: TGCGCCAGCAAGGAGGGGTCGGGTGAGCAGTTCTTC.